The 28 T cell receptor beta chains below all came from one sample that was sequenced in a study of shared clonotypes between healthy human individuals. Assay: immunoSEQ multiplex PCR; the TCRdb copy retains only in-frame clones and omits some. The sample lists fewer than 550,000 clones; 75% to 80% were seen once. The sequenced sample was PBMCs. The source is a woman aged 40 to 50 in good health. Some clones in this sample may be carry-over from other donors' samples.

The chain joins TRBV19 to TRBJ2-3; a weak D match, TRBD2 (5 bases). Germline values: CDR1 LNHDA, CDR2 SQIVND (reference sequence). V gave up 4 bases and J gave up 2 bases, with 16 bases separating them. The CDR3 is 16 amino acids. This chain's CDR3 is CASSTRVAWATDTQYF. The CDR3 region has the DNA TGTGCCAGTAGTACCCGGGTAGCGTGGGCCACAGATACGCAGTATTTT.

The chain combines TRBV9 with TRBJ2-2, with 9 bases lining up with TRBD2. V dropped 3 bases and J dropped 5; count of bases not matched to a gene: 8. CDR1 is SGDLS and CDR2 is YYNGEE in the germline V gene. The CDR3 contains 16 residues. The DNA of the CDR3 is TGTGCCAGCAGCGCCGGTTCTAGCGGGGTTACCGGGGAGCTGTTTTTT. This gives the protein CASSAGSSGVTGELFF.

V usage is TRBV2 and J usage is TRBJ2-7; TRBD1 matches at 9 bases. Trimming took 10 bases from V and 2 from J; bases not matched to a gene: 9. This CDR3 spans 14 amino acids. Germline V gives CDR1 SNHLY, CDR2 FYNNEI. CDR3 DNA sequence: TGTGCCACTAAACCCGGGACAGGGACCTACGAGCAGTACTTC. This sequence encodes CATKPGTGTYEQYF.

The gene calls are TRBV4-1 and TRBJ2-7; perhaps TRBD1 as D (6 bases). CDR3 length: 14 residues. Germline lookup yields CDR1 MGHRA and CDR2 YSYEKL. V was shortened by 0 bases and J by 4 bases, with 10 bases between the two germline ends. CDR3 amino acids: CASSQERQGYEQYF. The CDR3 nucleotides read TGCGCCAGCAGCCAAGAACGGCAGGGGTACGAGCAGTACTTC.

As DNA, the CDR3 is TGTGCCACCAGCAGAGATGGACTAGCGGGAGTGATAGTTGAGCAGTTCTTC. As protein: CATSRDGLAGVIVEQFF. The chain uses TRBV15 and TRBJ2-1; 13 nucleotides align to TRBD2. There are 17 residues in the CDR3. Trimming at V came to 0 bases and at J to 9 bases, leaving 8 bases not matched to a gene. Germline-derived CDR1 and CDR2 are LNHNV and YYDKDF (reference sequence).

This clone has only a few counts. The rearrangement uses TRBV19 and TRBJ1-5, with D uncertain. Germline loops: CDR1 LNHDA, CDR2 SQIVND (reference sequence). Trimming cost V 3 bases and J 2 bases, with 11 bases left between them. The CDR3 is 15 amino acids. The CDR3 region has the DNA TGTGCCAGTAGTATGATGGACGCCGGCAATCAGCCCCAGCATTTT. Translation gives CASSMMDAGNQPQHF.

The V gene is TRBV15, the J gene TRBJ2-6; 8 bases line up with TRBD1. Germline assignment: CDR1 LNHNV and CDR2 YYDKDF (reference sequence). The CDR3 spans 19 residues. V lost 5 bases, J lost 0 bases, and 12 bases stayed unmatched. DNA of the CDR3: TGTGCCACCAGCCAAAACCGGGACAGGCTCCTCTCTGGGGCCAACGTCCTGACTTTC. This translates into CATSQNRDRLLSGANVLTF.

This chain uses TRBV28 with TRBJ2-5; 12 nucleotides match TRBD1. The CDR3 covers 15 residues. The germline V gene has CDR1 MDHEN and CDR2 SYDVKM. J lost 5 bases, V lost 3 bases, and 4 bases had no gene match. The CDR3 bases are TGTGCCAGCAGTTTCGGGACAGGGGGCCGGGAGACCCAGTACTTC. Translated: CASSFGTGGRETQYF.

This clone was counted only a few times. This chain joins TRBV4-2 and TRBJ2-1; 8 nucleotides align to TRBD1. The CDR3 contains 16 residues. Germline CDR1 reads LGHNA; CDR2 reads YNFKEQ. V lost 0 bases and J lost 4; bases outside the gene matches: 5. CDR3 amino acids: CASSQEDRVGYNEQFF. CDR3 nucleotide sequence: TGTGCCAGCAGCCAAGAGGACAGGGTGGGATACAATGAGCAGTTCTTC.

This rearrangement joins TRBV5-5 to TRBJ2-7; maybe TRBD1 (6 bases). Germline assignment: CDR1 SGHKS and CDR2 YYEKEE (reference sequence). V was shortened by 5 bases and J by 5 bases, with 11 bases between the two germline ends. This CDR3 spans 12 amino acids. The CDR3 is CASSTGFNEQYF. For the CDR3, the DNA is TGTGCCAGCAGTACAGGGTTCAACGAGCAGTACTTC.

The gene calls are TRBV19 and TRBJ1-2, with D possibly being TRBD1 (5 bases). The V gene lost 4 bases and the J gene lost 4 bases, with 13 bases spanning the gap. Germline V gives CDR1 LNHDA, CDR2 SQIVND (reference sequence). The CDR3 contains 14 residues. CDR3 amino acids: CASSTRGSSYGYTF. CDR3 coding DNA: TGTGCCAGTAGTACTCGGGGCTCCTCCTATGGCTACACCTTC.

The V call is TRBV5-8, the J call TRBJ1-5; TRBD1 is a possible D gene (6 bases). The germline V and J ends were trimmed by 1 base and 2 bases, with 13 bases remaining between them. The CDR3 has 16 residues. Germline V gene data show CDR1 as SGHTS and CDR2 as YDEGEE. This chain's CDR3 is CASSLRGGQGNQPQHF. The DNA of the CDR3 is TGTGCCAGCAGCTTGAGGGGGGGGCAGGGCAATCAGCCCCAGCATTTT.

This clone was observed a handful of times. The CDR3 DNA reads TGCGCCAGCAGCCCGCTTAGCGGGTCTAGCACAGATACGCAGTATTTT. This encodes CASSPLSGSSTDTQYF. The gene calls are TRBV5-1 and TRBJ2-3; TRBD2 matches 7 bases. J lost 0 bases, V lost 4 bases, and 8 bases had no gene match. CDR3 size: 16 residues. CDR1 SGHRS and CDR2 YFSETQ come from the germline V gene.

The chain couples TRBV6-4 to TRBJ2-3, with 8 nucleotides matching TRBD1. CDR3 size: 16 residues. V trimming: 0 bases; J trimming: 2 bases; junction bases outside the gene matches: 4. Germline V CDR1 and CDR2: MRHNA, SNTAGT. In DNA, the CDR3 is TGTGCCAGCAGTGACTCGACAGGGGCCAACACAGATACGCAGTATTTT. It yields the protein CASSDSTGANTDTQYF.

The chain combines TRBV7-9 with TRBJ2-3; unclear D gene. CDR1 is SEHNR and CDR2 is FQNEAQ in the germline V gene (reference sequence). Trimming stripped 7 bases from V and 0 bases from J, with 11 bases between. CDR3 size: 14 residues. The DNA for the CDR3 is TGTGCCAGCATCCGGACGGGTAGCACAGATACGCAGTATTTT. It yields the protein CASIRTGSTDTQYF.

The rearrangement links TRBV6-1 to TRBJ2-1; D might be TRBD2 (5 bases). The CDR3 has 12 residues. Germline lookup yields CDR1 MNHNS and CDR2 SASEGT. Trimming left V 7 bases short and J 7 bases short, with 11 bases between. The CDR3 loop is CASTLRGNEQFF. In DNA, the CDR3 is TGTGCCAGCACCCTCCGAGGGAATGAGCAGTTCTTC.

The V and J genes are TRBV7-6 and TRBJ2-1; either TRBD1 or TRBD2 may supply D (6 bases each). The CDR3 spans 15 residues. Trimming cost V 1 base and J 3 bases, with 10 bases left between them. The germline V gene has CDR1 SGHVS and CDR2 FNYEAQ. The CDR3: CASSLEGGGYNEQFF. DNA for the CDR3: TGTGCCAGCAGCTTAGAGGGGGGCGGCTACAATGAGCAGTTCTTC.

This chain links TRBV19 with TRBJ2-7; TRBD2 agrees at 12 bases. J gave up 5 bases and V 6 bases, and 2 bases lay outside the gene matches. The CDR3 totals 13 residues. From germline, CDR1 is LNHDA and CDR2 SQIVND (reference sequence). Here the CDR3 DNA reads TGTGCCAGTAGCCTAGCGGGAGGGGACGAGCAGTACTTC. Translating it yields CASSLAGGDEQYF.

This chain uses TRBV29-1 with TRBJ2-7; the D gene is possibly TRBD2 (5 bases). Trimming removed 7 bases from V and 4 bases from J, with 20 bases in between. Germline CDR1 reads SQVTM; CDR2 reads ANQGSEA. There are 14 residues in the CDR3. The CDR3 loop reads CSGLAYWHKYEQYF. The CDR3 DNA is TGCAGCGGGTTAGCGTATTGGCACAAGTACGAGCAGTACTTC.

This clone was observed a single time. The chain uses TRBV2 and TRBJ2-3; 10 positions match TRBD2. Germline V gene data show CDR1 as SNHLY and CDR2 as FYNNEI. V shed 8 bases, J shed 1 base, and the junction held 6 bases outside the gene matches. This CDR3 has 15 residues. DNA of the CDR3: TGTGCCAGCCCCGGACTAGCGGAAGGCACAGATACGCAGTATTTT. Residues: CASPGLAEGTDTQYF.

This chain links TRBV28 with TRBJ2-3; D is perhaps TRBD1 or TRBD2 (5 bases each). CDR1 is MDHEN and CDR2 is SYDVKM in the germline V gene. Trimming took 3 bases from V and 14 from J, leaving 15 bases between them. The CDR3 contains 12 residues. CDR3 region: CASSLLERGVYF. DNA for the CDR3: TGTGCCAGCAGTTTGCTAGAGAGGGGAGTGTATTTT.

The rearrangement joins TRBV28 to TRBJ1-2; D call uncertain. Trimming cost V 6 bases and J 3 bases, with 11 bases left between them. Germline assignment: CDR1 MDHEN and CDR2 SYDVKM. The CDR3 covers 13 residues. The CDR3 region is CASSPPDYYGYTF. CDR3 nucleotide sequence: TGTGCCAGCAGCCCTCCGGACTACTATGGCTACACCTTC.

CDR3 in amino acids: CASSPPSDEQFF. Here the CDR3 DNA reads TGCGCCAGCAGCCCCCCCTCTGATGAGCAGTTCTTC. V is TRBV5-1 and J is TRBJ2-1, with D hard to call. V dropped 4 bases and J dropped 8 bases, with 10 bases sitting between them. Per germline, CDR1 SGHRS and CDR2 YFSETQ. CDR3 size: 12 residues.

This chain connects TRBV5-8 to TRBJ1-5, with D unclear. Germline V gives CDR1 SGHTS, CDR2 YDEGEE. V lost 2 bases, J lost 6 bases, and 12 bases lay in between. This CDR3 has 14 residues. The chain's CDR3 is CASSFRRLGQPQHF. The CDR3 DNA reads TGTGCCAGCAGCTTCCGACGATTGGGTCAGCCCCAGCATTTT.

This chain uses TRBV27 with TRBJ2-2, with 8 nucleotides matching TRBD1. V was clipped by 5 bases and J by 5 bases; unmatched bases: 13. The CDR3 loop spans 17 amino acids. Per the germline V gene, CDR1 is MNHEY and CDR2 is SMNVEV (reference sequence). The CDR3, as DNA: TGTGCCAGCAGTCTCTACCCCCAGGGGGCTCGTACCGGGGAGCTGTTTTTT. Protein: CASSLYPQGARTGELFF.

This clone was seen only a few times. This chain uses TRBV7-2 with TRBJ1-1; 8 positions agree with TRBD1. CDR1 and CDR2 from the germline V gene are SGHTA and FQGNSA. The V gene end was trimmed by 1 base and the J gene end by 5 bases; junction bases not matched to a gene: 6. CDR3 length: 15 amino acids. CDR3 nucleotides: TGTGCCAGCAGCTTAGGGGACAGGAGAGGAACTGAAGCTTTCTTT. Translating gives CASSLGDRRGTEAFF.

This chain joins TRBV29-1 and TRBJ2-3; D remains unclear. The CDR3 has 13 residues. The germline gives CDR1 SQVTM, CDR2 ANQGSEA. Trimming pared 7 bases from V and 2 bases from J, leaving 13 bases between. The CDR3 DNA reads as TGCAGCGCCGAACCCCCAGTCACAGATACGCAGTATTTT. Translated, it gives CSAEPPVTDTQYF.

The CDR3 region has the DNA TGTGCCAGCTCACTACAGGGGGTCGGCAATCAGCCCCAGCATTTT. Its translation: CASSLQGVGNQPQHF. The gene calls are TRBV18 and TRBJ1-5, with 8 bases aligning to TRBD1. Germline V lookup: CDR1 KGHSH, CDR2 LQKENI. CDR3 length: 15 amino acids. After removal of 4 bases from V and 2 bases from J, the junction contained 4 bases not matched to a gene.